This T cell receptor beta chain was observed in a study of shared clonotypes between healthy human individuals. Findings and caveats of the study: Limitation of the genetic and exposure-history diversity represented came from the few donors.

The CDR3 extends over 16 amino acids. CDR1 SGDLS and CDR2 YYNGEE come from the germline V gene. V lost 3 bases and J 8 bases, leaving 23 bases between the germline ends. Regarding this clone: The antigen remains unidentified.

Several immunoSEQ plates held equal portions of the genomic DNA taken from each subset. Replicate sorted-subset PCRs were loaded with around 200 ng DNA, 30,000 or so T cell genomes. This table comes from immunoSEQ multiplex PCR, and its TCRdb copy is limited to in-frame clones, with some not included. The profile covers about a million clones, with around three quarters appearing a single time and 0.89% taken by the ten largest. The rearrangement uses TRBV9 and TRBJ1-2; tentatively, D is TRBD1 (6 bases). The sample comprised memory CD4+ T cells from PBMCs. As for subset: CD45RA-negative fraction. The source is a man younger than 35 in good health. Some clones in this sample may be carry-over from other donors' samples. CDR3 sequence reads: CASSGTGRGPTDGYTF. CDR3 nucleotides: TGTGCCAGCAGCGGCACAGGGCGGGGGCCTACCGACGGCTACACCTTC.